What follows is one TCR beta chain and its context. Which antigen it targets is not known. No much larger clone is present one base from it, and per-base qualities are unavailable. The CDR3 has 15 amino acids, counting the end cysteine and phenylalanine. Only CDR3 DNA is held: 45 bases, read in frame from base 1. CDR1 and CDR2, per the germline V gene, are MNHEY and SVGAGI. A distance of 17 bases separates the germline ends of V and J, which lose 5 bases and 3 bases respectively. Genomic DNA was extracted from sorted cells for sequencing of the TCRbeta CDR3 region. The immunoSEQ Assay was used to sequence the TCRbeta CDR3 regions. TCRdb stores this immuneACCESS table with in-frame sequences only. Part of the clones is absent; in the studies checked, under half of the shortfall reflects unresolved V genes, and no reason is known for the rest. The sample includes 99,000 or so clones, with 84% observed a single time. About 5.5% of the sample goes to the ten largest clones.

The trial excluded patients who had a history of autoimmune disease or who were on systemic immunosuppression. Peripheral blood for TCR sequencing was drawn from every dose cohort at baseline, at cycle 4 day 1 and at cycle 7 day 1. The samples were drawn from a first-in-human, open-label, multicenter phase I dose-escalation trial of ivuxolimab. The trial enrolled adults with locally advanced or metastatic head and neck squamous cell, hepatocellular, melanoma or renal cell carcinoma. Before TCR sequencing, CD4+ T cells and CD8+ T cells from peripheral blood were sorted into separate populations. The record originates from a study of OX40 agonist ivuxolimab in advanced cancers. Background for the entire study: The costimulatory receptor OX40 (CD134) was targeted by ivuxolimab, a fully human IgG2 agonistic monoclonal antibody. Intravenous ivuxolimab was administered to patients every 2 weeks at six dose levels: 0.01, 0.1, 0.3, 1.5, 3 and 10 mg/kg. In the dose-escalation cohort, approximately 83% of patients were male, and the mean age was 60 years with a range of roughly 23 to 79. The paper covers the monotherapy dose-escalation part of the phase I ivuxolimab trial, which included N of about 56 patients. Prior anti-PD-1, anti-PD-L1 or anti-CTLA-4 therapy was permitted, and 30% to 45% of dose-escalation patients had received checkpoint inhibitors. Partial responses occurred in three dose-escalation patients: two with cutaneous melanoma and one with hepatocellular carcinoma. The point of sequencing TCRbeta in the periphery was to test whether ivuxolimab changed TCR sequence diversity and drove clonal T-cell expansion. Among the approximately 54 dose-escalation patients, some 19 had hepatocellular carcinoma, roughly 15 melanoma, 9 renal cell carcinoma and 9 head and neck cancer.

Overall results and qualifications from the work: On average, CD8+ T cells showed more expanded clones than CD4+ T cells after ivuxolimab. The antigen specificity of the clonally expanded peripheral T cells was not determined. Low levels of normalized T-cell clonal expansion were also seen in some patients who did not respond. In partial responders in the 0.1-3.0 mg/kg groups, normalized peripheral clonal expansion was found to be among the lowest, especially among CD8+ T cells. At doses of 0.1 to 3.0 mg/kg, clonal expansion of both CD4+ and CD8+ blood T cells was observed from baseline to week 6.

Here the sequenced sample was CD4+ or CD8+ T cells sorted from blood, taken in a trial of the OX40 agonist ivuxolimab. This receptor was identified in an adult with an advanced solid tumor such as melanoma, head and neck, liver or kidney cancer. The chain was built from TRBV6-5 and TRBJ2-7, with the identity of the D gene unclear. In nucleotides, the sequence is TGTGCCAGCAGTAACCCGCCAGAAGGGCACTACGAGCAGTACTTC. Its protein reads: CASSNPPEGHYEQYF.